The 13 T cell receptor beta chains reported below all come from one sample, sequenced in a study of CD8 T cells in Susac syndrome. About 0.45 to 1 ug RNA was reverse transcribed with random hexamers. TCRdb fed the immunoSEQ multiplex PCR reads into MiXCR, producing one record per CDR3 protein. The sample has approximately 150,000 distinct CDR3 sequences; around 94% are singletons. What was sequenced was CD4+ T cells from PBMCs. These receptors were taken from a human donor with multiple sclerosis.

The chain has TRBV19 and TRBJ1-4; no firm D call. V lost 3 bases, J lost 5 bases, and 10 bases lay in between. CDR3 size: 14 residues. Germline lookup yields CDR1 LNHDA and CDR2 SQIVND (reference sequence). The CDR3 reads CASSISRRNEKLFF. The CDR3 coding sequence is TGTGCCAGTAGTATCTCACGACGAAATGAAAAACTGTTTTTT.

V and J are TRBV28 and TRBJ1-1, with D unresolved. Trimming stripped 5 bases from V and 6 bases from J, with 10 bases between. This CDR3 has 12 amino acids. Germline values: CDR1 MDHEN, CDR2 SYDVKM. In DNA, the CDR3 is TGTGCCAGCAGTCCGAACCGGGCTGAAGCTTTCTTT. As protein: CASSPNRAEAFF.

The rearrangement joins TRBV20-1 to TRBJ2-5; 8 nucleotides match TRBD1. With 7 bases clipped from V and 3 bases from J, the junction kept 4 bases outside the gene matches. The CDR3 loop spans 12 amino acids. The germline V gene encodes CDR1 DFQATT and CDR2 SNEGSKA (reference sequence). CDR3 in amino acids: CSVLDREETQYF. The CDR3 region has the DNA TGCAGTGTCCTGGACAGGGAAGAGACCCAGTACTTC.

This clonotype was found once. The chain has TRBV23-1 and TRBJ2-5; 7 bases agree with TRBD1. TRBV23-1 carries the ORF label, with uncertain function. The CDR3 contains 17 residues. V was clipped by 0 bases and J by 5 bases; unmatched bases: 12. CDR3 DNA: TGCGCCAGCAGTCAATCTCTAAAACAGGGGCATGGGGAGACCCAGTACTTC. It specifies CASSQSLKQGHGETQYF.

V gene TRBV7-2 combines with J gene TRBJ1-1; D ambiguous. The V end was cut by 1 base, the J end by 10 bases, with 10 bases between. The CDR3 length is 12 residues. The V gene's germline CDR1 is SGHTA and CDR2 FQGNSA. The CDR3 DNA reads TGTGCCAGCAGCTTAGTATCCTTAGGAGCTTTCTTT. This codes for CASSLVSLGAFF. The entire variable domain, with the rest obtained from reference TRBV7-2 and TRBJ1-1, is as follows: GAGVSQSPSNKVTEKGKDVELRCDPISGHTALYWYRQSLGQGLEFLIYFQGNSAPDKSGLPSDRFSAERTGGSVSTLTIQRTQQEDSAVYLCASSLVSLGAFFGQGTRLTVV.

This chain connects TRBV21-1 to TRBJ2-7; TRBD1, the table's D call, was not compared with the DNA. TRBV21-1 is designated a pseudogene. The CDR3 has 15 residues. In DNA form, the CDR3 reads TGTGCCAGCAGCCTCCCCGGACAGAGATACTACGAGCAGTACTTC. This translates into CASSLPGQRYYEQYF.

V and J are TRBV11-2 and TRBJ2-7; 7 nucleotides align to TRBD1. Looked up from germline, CDR1 is SGHAT and CDR2 is FQNNGV. Trimming at V came to 4 bases and at J to 2 bases, leaving 20 bases not matched to a gene. The CDR3 has 19 amino acids. CDR3 sequence reads: CASSSPKRQGVGATYEQYF. CDR3 coding DNA: TGTGCCAGCAGCTCCCCCAAAAGACAGGGAGTGGGGGCCACCTACGAGCAGTACTTC.

The chain combines TRBV20-1 with TRBJ2-7; no clear D. Germline CDR1 reads DFQATT; CDR2 reads SNEGSKA (reference sequence). The CDR3 spans 11 residues. V was shortened by 6 bases and J by 6 bases, with 12 bases between the two germline ends. CDR3 loop: CSAGVGVEQYF. CDR3 nucleotide sequence: TGCAGTGCAGGAGTGGGCGTCGAGCAGTACTTC.

The chain carries TRBV14 and TRBJ1-1, with 7 bases aligning to TRBD1. V gave up 1 base and J gave up 4 bases; unmatched junction bases: 6. Germline CDR1 is SGHDN and CDR2 is FVKESK. This CDR3 has 15 amino acids. The DNA of the CDR3 is TGTGCCAGCAGCCAAGTGCAGGGGGTATTCACTGAAGCTTTCTTT. It is translated as CASSQVQGVFTEAFF.

The J gene is TRBJ1-5, the V gene TRBV18, with D perhaps TRBD1 (6 bases). Germline V lookup: CDR1 KGHSH, CDR2 LQKENI. Trimming cost V 4 bases and J 6 bases, with 10 bases left between them. The CDR3 length is 13 residues. The CDR3 loop is CASSQETGQPQHF. Written as DNA, the CDR3 is TGTGCCAGCTCACAAGAGACAGGTCAGCCCCAGCATTTT.

This chain connects TRBV6-5 to TRBJ1-1, with D unresolved. The germline V gene has CDR1 MNHEY and CDR2 SVGAGI. Trimming pared 0 bases from V and 1 base from J, leaving 6 bases between. CDR3 length: 14 residues. The CDR3: CASSYSQTNTEAFF. The CDR3 coding sequence is TGTGCCAGCAGTTACTCCCAGACGAACACTGAAGCTTTCTTT.

This sequence joins TRBV21-1 and TRBJ2-6. TRBV21-1 corresponds to a pseudogene. The CDR3 has 16 residues. The CDR3 spells CASSTRRISGANVLTF. As DNA, the CDR3 is TGTGCCAGCAGCACAAGGCGGATCTCTGGGGCCAACGTCCTGACTTTC.

The chain combines TRBV7-9 with TRBJ1-3; D not resolved. From germline, CDR1 is SEHNR and CDR2 FQNEAQ (reference sequence). Trimming removed 5 bases from V and 0 bases from J, with 11 bases in between. This CDR3 comprises 15 residues. The CDR3, as DNA: TGTGCCAGCAGCCTCCGGGGTAGCTCTGGAAACACCATATATTTT. This sequence encodes CASSLRGSSGNTIYF. Based on the CDR3 plus reference TRBV7-9 and TRBJ1-3, the full variable domain is DTGVSQNPRHKITKRGQNVTFRCDPISEHNRLYWYRQTLGQGPEFLTYFQNEAQLEKSRLLSDRFSAERPKGSFSTLEIQRTEQGDSAMYLCASSLRGSSGNTIYFGEGSWLTVV.